The 25 T cell receptor beta chains presented below share a single source sample, sequenced in a study of molecular identifiers for immune sequencing clone quantification. One entry per CDR3 protein results from TCRdb running MiXCR on the PCR reads. The sample contains about 500,000 distinct CDR3 sequences, around 23% of which appear only once. The sequencing input was naive CD8+ T cells from blood, with Jurkat cell RNA spiked in. Subset denoted: FACS-sorted CD8+CD4-CCR7+CD45RA+ naive T cells. These receptors all stem from a human donor in good health. Some libraries in this study had Jurkat cell RNA spiked in.

This clonotype was detected ten times or more. CDR3 in amino acids: CASSYGLADTQYF. The CDR3 DNA sequence: TGTGCCAGCAGCTACGGACTAGCGGATACGCAGTATTTT. The genes are TRBV7-9 and TRBJ2-3; TRBD2 aligns across 9 bases. Germline trimming cut 4 bases from V and 6 bases from J; bases unmatched to any gene: 2. The V gene's germline CDR1 is SEHNR and CDR2 FQNEAQ (reference sequence). The CDR3 runs to 13 residues.

Only a few counts were recorded for this clonotype. A much larger clone sits a single nucleotide away, making a read error possible. The rearrangement links TRBV29-1 to TRBJ2-3; TRBD2 aligns across 9 bases. The germline V gene has CDR1 SQVTM and CDR2 ANQGSEA. V gave up 8 bases and J gave up 8 bases; unmatched junction bases: 17. This CDR3 spans 15 amino acids. The CDR3 nucleotides are TGCAGCACCCGGGGGCCTAGCGGGAACGCAGGTACGCAGTATTTT. Encoded protein: CSTRGPSGNAGTQYF.

The rearrangement joins TRBV19 to TRBJ1-2; 7 bases align to TRBD1. The trim removed 5 bases at V and 6 bases at J, leaving 15 bases unmatched. The CDR3 is made up of 16 amino acids. Germline V gene lookup returns CDR1 LNHDA and CDR2 SQIVND (reference sequence). CDR3 sequence reads: CASSLIHDEGGNGYTF. As DNA, the CDR3 is TGTGCCAGTAGTCTAATCCACGATGAAGGGGGCAATGGCTACACCTTC.

The chain joins TRBV5-8 to TRBJ2-7; tentatively, D is TRBD1 (6 bases). The germline V and J ends were trimmed by 7 bases and 0 bases, with 14 bases remaining between them. Germline V gene sequence: CDR1 SGHTS, CDR2 YDEGEE. This CDR3 is built from 14 residues. CDR3 loop: CASRHRASSYEQYF. The CDR3, as DNA: TGTGCCAGCCGTCACAGGGCGAGCTCCTACGAGCAGTACTTC.

This clonotype has at least ten counts. The gene calls are TRBV29-1 and TRBJ1-2; possibly TRBD1 for D (6 bases). V was clipped by 4 bases and J by 0 bases, with 15 bases between them. The CDR3 has 15 residues. Germline V gene sequence: CDR1 SQVTM, CDR2 ANQGSEA. CDR3 in DNA: TGCAGCGTTGTTGGGAAGGGACATACTAACTATGGCTACACCTTC. It specifies CSVVGKGHTNYGYTF. The whole variable domain, filled in from reference TRBV29-1 and TRBJ1-2, reads SAVISQKPSRDICQRGTSLTIQCQVDSQVTMMFWYRQQPGQSLTLIATANQGSEATYESGFVIDKFPISRPNLTFSTLTVSNMSPEDSSIYLCSVVGKGHTNYGYTFGSGTRLTVV.

The V gene is TRBV9, the J gene TRBJ2-5; 7 bases map to TRBD1. Germline loops: CDR1 SGDLS, CDR2 YYNGEE. Trimming took 3 bases from V and 1 from J; bases not matched to a gene: 3. The CDR3 covers 14 residues. This CDR3 reads CASSEGQLQETQYF. As DNA, the CDR3 is TGTGCCAGCAGCGAGGGACAGCTCCAAGAGACCCAGTACTTC. The whole variable domain, remainder taken from reference TRBV9 and TRBJ2-5, is DSGVTQTPKHLITATGQRVTLRCSPRSGDLSVYWYQQSLDQGLQFLIQYYNGEERAKGNILERFSAQQFPDLHSELNLSSLELGDSALYFCASSEGQLQETQYFGPGTRLLVL.

In this sample, this clonotype turned up many times. The chain uses TRBV28 and TRBJ2-7; TRBD2 agrees at 7 bases. The CDR3 has 14 residues. Losses at the gene ends were 5 bases for V and 5 bases for J; bases not matched to a gene: 9. The germline V gene encodes CDR1 MDHEN and CDR2 SYDVKM. The CDR3 nucleotides read TGTGCCAGCAGTCCCTGGGAGGGAGGGCACGAGCAGTACTTC. It codes for CASSPWEGGHEQYF.

This clonotype has only one observation. This may arise from a read error, as a much more abundant clone is one base away. The chain combines TRBV7-9 with TRBJ2-3, with D uncertain. The CDR3 length is 13 residues. V was cut by 7 bases and J by 4 bases, with 12 bases left in between. Per germline, CDR1 SEHNR and CDR2 FQNEAQ (reference sequence). The CDR3 nucleotides read TGTGCCAGCAACCACTCGAGCGCAGATACGCAGTATTTT. Amino acids: CASNHSSADTQYF. Based on the CDR3 plus reference TRBV7-9 and TRBJ2-3, the full variable domain is DTGVSQNPRHKITKRGQNVTFRCDPISEHNRLYWYRQTLGQGPEFLTYFQNEAQLEKSRLLSDRFSAERPKGSFSTLEIQRTEQGDSAMYLCASNHSSADTQYFGPGTRLTVL.

This clonotype has ten or more counts. The genes are TRBV4-3 and TRBJ1-1; TRBD1 might be the D (6 bases). V was trimmed by 1 base and J by 4 bases, leaving 19 bases between them. Germline V gene lookup returns CDR1 LGHNA and CDR2 YSLEER. CDR3 size: 17 residues. The chain's CDR3 is CASSQGLFQGSGTEAFF. DNA of the CDR3: TGCGCCAGCAGCCAAGGTTTATTTCAGGGGAGCGGCACTGAAGCTTTCTTT.

This clonotype has a handful of counts. The rearrangement uses TRBV19 and TRBJ1-1; D gene ambiguous. The germline V and J ends were trimmed by 7 bases and 1 base, with 13 bases remaining between them. The CDR3 contains 14 residues. Germline V gives CDR1 LNHDA, CDR2 SQIVND (reference sequence). This chain's CDR3 is CASTDSRSNTEAFF. CDR3 nucleotide sequence: TGTGCCAGTACCGACTCCAGGTCGAACACTGAAGCTTTCTTT.

This clonotype was seen repeatedly, ten times or more. The rearrangement links TRBV5-4 to TRBJ2-3; TRBD1 matches at 11 bases. The CDR3 covers 15 residues. Germline-derived CDR1 and CDR2 are SGHNT and YYREEE (reference sequence). Losses at the gene ends were 7 bases for V and 2 bases for J; bases not matched to a gene: 6. The CDR3 loop reads CASGGQGADTDTQYF. Here the CDR3 DNA reads TGTGCCAGCGGCGGACAGGGGGCAGACACAGATACGCAGTATTTT. The variable domain in full, completed from reference TRBV5-4 and TRBJ2-3, reads ETGVTQSPTHLIKTRGQQVTLRCSSQSGHNTVSWYQQALGQGPQFIFQYYREEENGRGNFPPRFSGLQFPNYSSELNVNALELDDSALYLCASGGQGADTDTQYFGPGTRLTVL.

This clonotype was found a few times. This sequence joins TRBV7-9 and TRBJ1-1; no definite D call. The CDR3 loop spans 13 amino acids. V dropped 1 base and J dropped 12 bases, with 15 bases sitting between them. Germline values: CDR1 SEHNR, CDR2 FQNEAQ (reference sequence). The CDR3 sequence is CASSLELSQEPFF. The CDR3 bases are TGTGCCAGCAGCTTAGAATTGAGTCAGGAGCCTTTCTTT.

This rearrangement joins TRBV4-1 to TRBJ2-7; D possibly corresponds to TRBD1 (6 bases). CDR1 and CDR2 from the germline V gene are MGHRA and YSYEKL. V dropped 1 base and J dropped 3 bases, with 13 bases sitting between them. The CDR3 totals 15 residues. CDR3 residues: CASSQVQGVHYEQYF. CDR3 nucleotide sequence: TGCGCCAGCAGCCAAGTACAGGGAGTCCACTACGAGCAGTACTTC.

This clonotype has only one observation. J is TRBJ2-7 and V is TRBV10-3; TRBD2 matches at 9 bases. The CDR3 length is 14 residues. Trimming took 7 bases from V and 2 from J; bases not matched to a gene: 6. Looked up from germline, CDR1 is ENHRY and CDR2 is SYGVKD. CDR3 in amino acids: CAIKSGGRPYEQYF. CDR3 sequence (DNA): TGTGCCATCAAGAGCGGGGGGCGCCCCTACGAGCAGTACTTC.

The rearrangement joins TRBV5-6 to TRBJ1-5; 7 nucleotides align to TRBD1. Germline V gene lookup returns CDR1 SGHDT and CDR2 YYEEEE. The CDR3 runs to 16 residues. V shed 4 bases and J 3 bases; nucleotides not matched to a gene: 10. The CDR3: CASSAKGTASNQPQHF. The DNA of the CDR3 is TGTGCCAGCAGCGCCAAGGGGACAGCTTCCAATCAGCCCCAGCATTTT. Using reference TRBV5-6 and TRBJ1-5 for the parts outside the CDR3, the full variable domain is DAGVTQSPTHLIKTRGQQVTLRCSPKSGHDTVSWYQQALGQGPQFIFQYYEEEERQRGNFPDRFSGHQFPNYSSELNVNALLLGDSALYLCASSAKGTASNQPQHFGDGTRLSIL.

J is TRBJ1-6 and V is TRBV19; D is perhaps TRBD1 (5 bases). CDR3 length equals 15 residues. Germline loops: CDR1 LNHDA, CDR2 SQIVND (reference sequence). The ends were cut back, 10 bases at V and 6 bases at J, with 19 bases in the middle. This chain's CDR3 is CATDPGLRGNSPLHF. For the CDR3, the DNA is TGTGCCACCGACCCGGGACTACGGGGTAATTCACCCCTCCACTTT.

Ten or more counts support this clonotype. V usage is TRBV7-9 and J usage is TRBJ2-7; D uncertain. The V end was cut by 1 base, the J end by 0 bases, with 10 bases between. CDR1 and CDR2 from the germline V gene are SEHNR and FQNEAQ (reference sequence). The CDR3 extends over 15 amino acids. Here the CDR3 DNA reads TGTGCCAGCAGCTTAGGGCCTGATAGCTCCTACGAGCAGTACTTC. As protein: CASSLGPDSSYEQYF. Looking up the rest from reference TRBV7-9 and TRBJ2-7 gives the full variable domain: DTGVSQNPRHKITKRGQNVTFRCDPISEHNRLYWYRQTLGQGPEFLTYFQNEAQLEKSRLLSDRFSAERPKGSFSTLEIQRTEQGDSAMYLCASSLGPDSSYEQYFGPGTRLTVT.

This clonotype was seen a handful of times. J is TRBJ2-5 and V is TRBV4-3, with 7 bases that match TRBD2. The V segment lost 0 bases and the J segment 2 bases; nucleotides outside the gene matches: 3. The length of the CDR3 is 15 residues. Germline CDR1 is LGHNA and CDR2 is YSLEER. DNA for the CDR3: TGCGCCAGCAGCCAAGAAGGTAGCGGGCAAGAGACCCAGTACTTC. Its protein product is CASSQEGSGQETQYF.

A single count supports this clonotype. This chain links TRBV6-1 with TRBJ2-7; 8 bases fit TRBD1. Germline CDR1 MNHNS, CDR2 SASEGT. The CDR3 contains 14 residues. V shed 7 bases, J shed 2 bases, and the junction held 7 bases outside the gene matches. CDR3 sequence: CASNDRGYAYEQYF. The CDR3 region has the DNA TGTGCCAGCAACGACAGGGGATACGCCTACGAGCAGTACTTC.

V gene TRBV20-1 combines with J gene TRBJ2-1; D is unclear. The germline V and J ends were trimmed by 0 bases and 5 bases, with 11 bases remaining between them. Germline values: CDR1 DFQATT, CDR2 SNEGSKA (reference sequence). This CDR3 comprises 14 residues. The CDR3 region has the DNA TGCAGTGCTAGAGAGCCCTGGTCGGACAATGAGCAGTTCTTC. This codes for CSAREPWSDNEQFF.

This clonotype was counted many times. The chain couples TRBV6-5 to TRBJ2-7; tentative D call: TRBD2 (6 bases). CDR3 length: 14 residues. The germline CDR1 and CDR2 sequences are MNHEY and SVGAGI. V was shortened by 4 bases and J by 7 bases, with 17 bases between the two germline ends. The CDR3 nucleotides read TGTGCCAGCAGTTCCTACGGATCCGGGGGAGAGCAGTACTTC. Residues: CASSSYGSGGEQYF.

As concerns this clonotype: One end of the junction fails to match germline, which may point to a read error. The chain is built from TRBV5-8 and TRBJ2-7, with 9 bases identical to TRBD1. The CDR3 covers 14 residues. Germline V CDR1 and CDR2: SGHTS, YDEGEE. CDR3 region: CASILGQGPYEQYF. In DNA, the CDR3 is TGCGCCAGCATCTTGGGACAGGGACCTTACGAGCAGTACTTC.

V gene TRBV28 combines with J gene TRBJ1-5, with D possibly TRBD1 on 6 matching bases. CDR1 and CDR2 (germline): MDHEN, SYDVKM. The CDR3 is 15 residues long. Trimming pared 6 bases from V and 5 bases from J, leaving 17 bases between. The DNA of the CDR3 is TGTGCCAGCAGGCCAGGACAGTTTCGTGATCAGCCCCAGCATTTT. This translates into CASRPGQFRDQPQHF.

This clonotype was recorded a few times. The rearrangement joins TRBV7-9 to TRBJ2-7; TRBD2 is a possible D gene (6 bases). V was shortened by 5 bases and J by 0 bases, with 14 bases between the two germline ends. The CDR3 covers 15 residues. CDR1 is SEHNR and CDR2 is FQNEAQ in the germline V gene (reference sequence). CDR3 sequence reads: CASSPRDGSSYEQYF. The CDR3 DNA reads as TGTGCCAGCAGCCCACGGGACGGGAGCTCCTACGAGCAGTACTTC.

In regard to this clonotype: Possible read error: a much larger clone is one base away. The chain recombines TRBV29-1 with TRBJ2-2, with 10 nucleotides matching TRBD2. CDR3 size: 15 residues. Trimming took 3 bases from V and 5 from J; bases not matched to a gene: 6. Germline CDR1 SQVTM, CDR2 ANQGSEA. CDR3 DNA: TGCAGCGTTGAGGGGTCTAGCGGGAGTACCGGGGAGCTGTTTTTT. The encoded protein is CSVEGSSGSTGELFF.